The next 5 T cell receptor beta chains were all read from a single sample in a study of post-analysis software for immune sequencing data. Study conclusions and caveats: Patients used five TRBV segments, including TRBV5-6, TRBV5-1 and TRBV20-1, more often than controls.

No antigen has been identified for these receptors. Tagging with unique molecular identifiers was a feature of the TCR beta cDNA libraries. MiXCR, applied by TCRdb to the PCR reads, yields one record per CDR3 protein. The table has 600,000 to 750,000 distinct CDR3 sequences, about 60% seen once. Sequenced: blood. The receptors come from a girl aged 2-15 years with multiple sclerosis.

The chain carries TRBV27 and TRBJ1-4, with D hard to call. This CDR3 has 15 residues. Trimming pared 5 bases from V and 8 bases from J, leaving 18 bases between. Germline CDR1 is MNHEY and CDR2 is SMNVEV (reference sequence). The CDR3 coding sequence is TGTGCCAGCAGTCCTCCTCGGAGGGAGTGCGAAAAACTGTTTTTT. It specifies CASSPPRRECEKLFF.

This clonotype turned up a few times. The chain is built from TRBV27 and TRBJ2-1, with TRBD2 as a possible D gene (5 bases). Per the germline V gene, CDR1 is MNHEY and CDR2 is SMNVEV (reference sequence). The CDR3 sequence is 16 residues long. Trimming removed 4 bases from V and 0 bases from J, with 13 bases in between. CDR3 in DNA: TGTGCCAGCAGTTCCATAGCGTTTGCCTCCTACAATGAGCAGTTCTTC. It specifies CASSSIAFASYNEQFF.

The DNA for the CDR3 is TGTGCCAGCAGCTGGGACAGGGGCTCTGGCTACACCTTC. This codes for CASSWDRGSGYTF. The chain is built from TRBV11-2 and TRBJ1-2, with 10 bases identical to TRBD1. Germline CDR1 reads SGHAT; CDR2 reads FQNNGV. V was clipped by 4 bases and J by 7 bases; unmatched bases: 3. The CDR3 contains 13 residues.

This rearrangement joins TRBV7-9 to TRBJ2-1; 12 bases are shared with TRBD2. The V and J ends lost 7 bases and 1 base, in that order; junction bases with no gene match: 11. Per the germline V gene, CDR1 is SEHNR and CDR2 is FQNEAQ (reference sequence). The CDR3 extends over 18 amino acids. CDR3 nucleotides: TGTGCCAGCAACCCCTCGACTAGCGGGAGATTTTCCTACAATGAGCAGTTCTTC. This gives the protein CASNPSTSGRFSYNEQFF.

The rearrangement joins TRBV5-6 to TRBJ1-1; D is ambiguous. V dropped 4 bases and J dropped 6 bases, with 16 bases sitting between them. CDR1 and CDR2 (germline): SGHDT, YYEEEE. The CDR3 has 14 residues. CDR3: CASSLRESRAEAFF. CDR3 nucleotide sequence: TGTGCCAGCAGCCTCCGGGAGTCGAGGGCTGAAGCTTTCTTT.